This T cell receptor beta chain was obtained from a study of cytomegalovirus exposure and HLA in healthy donors. CDR3 length equals 16 residues. Germline CDR1 and CDR2: KGHSH and LQKENI. With V trimmed by 3 bases and J by 9 bases, 6 bases remained unmatched. Healthy bone marrow donors supplied every sample. While unrecorded immune exposures were likely, the donors were nominally healthy when sampled. Notes on the study in general: A later analysis appeared to link common viral pathogens to several of the most significant clusters.

Comment on this clone: Its antigen is still unknown.

PCR amplification relied on 60 Vbeta primers (plus 13 Jbeta primers). The method was immunoSEQ multiplex PCR; TCRdb's version includes in-frame clones alone and lacks a portion of them. This sample has 110,000 to 150,000 clones; around 80% occur once, and the top ten carry almost 2.5%. The rearrangement links TRBV18 to TRBJ2-1, with TRBD2 matching 15 bases. The source is a boy younger than 10 in good health and CMV-seronegative. Sequences were obtained from PBMCs. The CDR3 loop reads CASSPRRTSGGGEQFF. Here the CDR3 DNA reads TGTGCCAGCTCACCGCGGAGGACTAGCGGGGGGGGTGAGCAGTTCTTC.